Below are 3 T cell receptor beta chains sequenced from a single sample in a study of T cells in localized non-small cell lung cancer. Repertoires were generated with immunoSEQ multiplex PCR, while TCRdb's copy carries only in-frame clones and drops some. The sample records fewer than 35,000 clones, approximately 84% being singletons. The sequencing used peripheral blood, collected before any cancer treatment. These receptors were collected from a male donor aged 60 or over with stage III lung adenocarcinoma.

V and J are TRBV5-1 and TRBJ2-3; D is undetermined. CDR1 and CDR2 (germline): SGHRS, YFSETQ. The CDR3 is made up of 13 amino acids. Trimming removed 1 base at V and 2 bases at J, with 5 bases between. DNA for the CDR3: TGCGCCAGCAGCTTGATTCCCACAGATACGCAGTATTTT. Amino acids: CASSLIPTDTQYF.

The rearrangement uses TRBV6-1 and TRBJ1-4; D might be TRBD1 (5 bases). This CDR3 has 15 amino acids. V lost 3 bases to trimming and J lost 4 bases, with 12 bases between them. Germline values: CDR1 MNHNS, CDR2 SASEGT. The CDR3 DNA reads as TGTGCCAGCAGTGATTGGTCGGGGGTTAATGAAAAACTGTTTTTT. Protein product: CASSDWSGVNEKLFF.

This chain uses TRBV7-8 with TRBJ1-5; D is unresolved. From germline, CDR1 is SGHVS and CDR2 FQNEAQ. The CDR3 runs to 15 residues. Deletions cut 0 bases from V and 3 bases from J, with 9 bases between. CDR3 sequence: CASSLARQINQPQHF. The CDR3 DNA reads as TGTGCCAGCAGCTTAGCTCGTCAGATCAATCAGCCCCAGCATTTT.